This entry features one TCR beta chain sequence. The antigen remains unidentified. The CDR3 is made up of 17 amino acids. The germline V gene has CDR1 SGHDN and CDR2 FVKESK. V was trimmed by 1 base and J by 4 bases, leaving 18 bases between them. The entry originates in a study of T cell responses to AZD1222 COVID-19 vaccine. General study points: Following two doses of AZD1222, Spike-specific TCR breadth and depth rose.

Data came from immunoSEQ multiplex PCR; TCRdb stores just in-frame clones and leaves some out. The sample holds 150,000 or so clones, more than 85% seen once. The material was peripheral blood, obtained on day 0 of AZD1222 vaccination. V is TRBV14 and J is TRBJ2-3; a weak D match, TRBD1 (6 bases). The receptor comes from an adult in good health. CDR3 DNA: TGTGCCAGCAGCCAAGGGTATCTTGGGACACTCGCAGATACGCAGTATTTT. Translation gives CASSQGYLGTLADTQYF.